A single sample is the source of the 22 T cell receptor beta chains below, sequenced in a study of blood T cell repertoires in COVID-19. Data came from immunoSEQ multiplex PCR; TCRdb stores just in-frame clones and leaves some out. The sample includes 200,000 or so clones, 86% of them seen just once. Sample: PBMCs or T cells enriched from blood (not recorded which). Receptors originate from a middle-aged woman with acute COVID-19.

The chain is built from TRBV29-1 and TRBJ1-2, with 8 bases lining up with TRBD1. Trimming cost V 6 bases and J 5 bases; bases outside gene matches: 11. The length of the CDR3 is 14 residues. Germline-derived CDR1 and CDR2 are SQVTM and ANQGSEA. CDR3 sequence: CSVGQGGTAYGYTF. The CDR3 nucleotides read TGCAGCGTCGGACAGGGCGGGACCGCATATGGCTACACCTTC. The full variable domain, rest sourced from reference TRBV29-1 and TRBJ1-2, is SAVISQKPSRDICQRGTSLTIQCQVDSQVTMMFWYRQQPGQSLTLIATANQGSEATYESGFVIDKFPISRPNLTFSTLTVSNMSPEDSSIYLCSVGQGGTAYGYTFGSGTRLTVV.

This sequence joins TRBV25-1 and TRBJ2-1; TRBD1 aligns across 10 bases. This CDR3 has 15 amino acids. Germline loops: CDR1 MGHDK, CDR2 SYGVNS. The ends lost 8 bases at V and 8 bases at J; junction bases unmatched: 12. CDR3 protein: CASRSKGQGIDEQFF. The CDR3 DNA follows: TGTGCCAGCCGATCCAAGGGACAGGGGATCGATGAGCAGTTCTTC.

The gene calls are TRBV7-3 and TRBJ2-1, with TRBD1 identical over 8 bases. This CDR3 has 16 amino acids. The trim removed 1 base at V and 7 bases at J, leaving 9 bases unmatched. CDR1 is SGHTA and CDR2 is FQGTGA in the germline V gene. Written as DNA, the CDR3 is TGTGCCAGCAGCTTAAGGGTTGGGGACAGGCAGAATGAGCAGTTCTTC. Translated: CASSLRVGDRQNEQFF. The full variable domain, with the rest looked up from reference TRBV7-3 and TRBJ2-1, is GAGVSQTPSNKVTEKGKYVELRCDPISGHTALYWYRQSLGQGPEFLIYFQGTGAADDSGLPNDRFFAVRPEGSVSTLKIQRTERGDSAVYLCASSLRVGDRQNEQFFGPGTRLTVL.

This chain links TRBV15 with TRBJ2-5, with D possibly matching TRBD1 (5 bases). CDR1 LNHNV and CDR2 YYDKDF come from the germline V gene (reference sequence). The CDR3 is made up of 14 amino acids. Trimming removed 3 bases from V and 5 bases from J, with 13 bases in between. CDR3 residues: CATSRETVRETQYF. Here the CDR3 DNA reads TGTGCCACCAGCAGGGAGACAGTTCGGGAGACCCAGTACTTC.

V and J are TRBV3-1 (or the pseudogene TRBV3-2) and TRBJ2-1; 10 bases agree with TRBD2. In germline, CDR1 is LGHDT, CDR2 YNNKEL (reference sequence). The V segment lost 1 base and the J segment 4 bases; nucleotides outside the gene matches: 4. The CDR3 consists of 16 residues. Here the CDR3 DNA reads TGTGCCAGCAGCCAAGGGCTAGCGGGAGCTTACAATGAGCAGTTCTTC. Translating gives CASSQGLAGAYNEQFF.

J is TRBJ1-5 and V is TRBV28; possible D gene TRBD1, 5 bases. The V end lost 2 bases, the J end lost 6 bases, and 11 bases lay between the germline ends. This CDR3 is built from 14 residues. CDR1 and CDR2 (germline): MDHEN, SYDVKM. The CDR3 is CASSLQGRRQPQHF. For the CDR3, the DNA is TGTGCCAGCAGTTTACAGGGCCGGCGTCAGCCCCAGCATTTT.

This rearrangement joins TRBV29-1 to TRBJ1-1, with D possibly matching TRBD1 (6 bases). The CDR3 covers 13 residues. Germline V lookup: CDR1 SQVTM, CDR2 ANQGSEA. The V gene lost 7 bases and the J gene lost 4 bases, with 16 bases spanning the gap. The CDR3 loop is CSGHPGAATEAFF. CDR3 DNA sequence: TGCAGCGGCCACCCAGGGGCGGCCACTGAAGCTTTCTTT.

Here the CDR3 DNA reads TGTGCCAGCAGTTACGGTGACAGGGACACCGGGGAGCTGTTTTTT. Amino acid sequence: CASSYGDRDTGELFF. The chain joins TRBV6-5 to TRBJ2-2; 7 bases are a match to TRBD1. The germline V gene encodes CDR1 MNHEY and CDR2 SVGAGI. Trimming took 2 bases from V and 3 from J; bases not matched to a gene: 3. This CDR3 contains 15 residues.

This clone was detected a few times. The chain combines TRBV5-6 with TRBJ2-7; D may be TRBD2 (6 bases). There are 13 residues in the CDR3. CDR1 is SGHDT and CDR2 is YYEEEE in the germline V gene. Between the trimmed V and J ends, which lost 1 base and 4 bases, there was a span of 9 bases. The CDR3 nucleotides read TGTGCCAGCAGCTTGTATGGAGGGTACGAGCAGTACTTC. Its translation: CASSLYGGYEQYF. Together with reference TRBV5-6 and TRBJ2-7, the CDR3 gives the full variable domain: DAGVTQSPTHLIKTRGQQVTLRCSPKSGHDTVSWYQQALGQGPQFIFQYYEEEERQRGNFPDRFSGHQFPNYSSELNVNALLLGDSALYLCASSLYGGYEQYFGPGTRLTVT.

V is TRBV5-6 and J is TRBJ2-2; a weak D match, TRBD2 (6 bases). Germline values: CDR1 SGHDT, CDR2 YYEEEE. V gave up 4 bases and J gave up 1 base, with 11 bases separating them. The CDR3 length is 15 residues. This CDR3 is CASSPGDRNTGELFF. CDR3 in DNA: TGTGCCAGCAGCCCGGGGGACCGGAACACCGGGGAGCTGTTTTTT.

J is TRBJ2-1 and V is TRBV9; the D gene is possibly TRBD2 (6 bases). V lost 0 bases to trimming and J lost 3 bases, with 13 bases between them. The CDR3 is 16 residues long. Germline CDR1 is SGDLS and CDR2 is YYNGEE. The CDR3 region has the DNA TGTGCCAGCAGCGTAGTCACGGGAGCGTTCTACAATGAGCAGTTCTTC. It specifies CASSVVTGAFYNEQFF.

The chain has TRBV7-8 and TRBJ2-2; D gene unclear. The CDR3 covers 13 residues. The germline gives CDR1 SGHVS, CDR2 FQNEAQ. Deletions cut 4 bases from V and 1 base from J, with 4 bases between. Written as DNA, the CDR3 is TGTGCCAGCAGCTCAGTGAACACCGGGGAGCTGTTTTTT. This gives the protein CASSSVNTGELFF.

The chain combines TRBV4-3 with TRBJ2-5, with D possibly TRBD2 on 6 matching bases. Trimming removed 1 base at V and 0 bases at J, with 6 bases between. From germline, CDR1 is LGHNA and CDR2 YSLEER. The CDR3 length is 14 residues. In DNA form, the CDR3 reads TGCGCCAGCAGCCAAGGGACTAACCAAGAGACCCAGTACTTC. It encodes CASSQGTNQETQYF.

The CDR3 DNA follows: TGTGCCAGCAGCTTCGGGGTCAGCGATGAGCAGTTCTTC. The encoded protein is CASSFGVSDEQFF. V is TRBV7-3 and J is TRBJ2-1, with D maybe TRBD2 (5 bases). The CDR3 is 13 residues long. CDR1 and CDR2 (germline): SGHTA, FQGTGA. V lost 3 bases, J lost 8 bases, and 11 bases lay in between.

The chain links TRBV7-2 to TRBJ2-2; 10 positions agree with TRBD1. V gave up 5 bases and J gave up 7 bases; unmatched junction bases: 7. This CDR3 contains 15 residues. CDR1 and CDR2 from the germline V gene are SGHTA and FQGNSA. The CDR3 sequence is CASSRDRGLSGELFF. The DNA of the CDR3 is TGTGCCAGCAGCAGAGACAGGGGGCTGAGCGGGGAGCTGTTTTTT.

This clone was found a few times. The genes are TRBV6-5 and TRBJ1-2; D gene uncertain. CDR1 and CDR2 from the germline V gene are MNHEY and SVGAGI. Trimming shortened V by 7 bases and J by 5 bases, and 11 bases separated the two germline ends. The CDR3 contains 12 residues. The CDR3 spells CASMSTAYGYTF. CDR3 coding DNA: TGTGCCAGCATGTCCACCGCGTATGGCTACACCTTC.

CDR3 in DNA: TGTGCCAGCAGTGCGGGGACAGGGAGGGAAGATACGCAGTATTTT. This gives the protein CASSAGTGREDTQYF. The gene calls are TRBV5-5 and TRBJ2-3, with 9 bases aligning to TRBD1. The CDR3 is 15 amino acids. Trimming removed 5 bases from V and 5 bases from J; junction bases left unmatched: 9. From germline, CDR1 is SGHKS and CDR2 YYEKEE (reference sequence).

Here the CDR3 DNA reads TGTGCCAGCAGTCCCCAGGGCCTCAAGGGCAAAAACATTCAGTACTTC. It yields the protein CASSPQGLKGKNIQYF. J is TRBJ2-4 and V is TRBV28; maybe TRBD1 (5 bases). The CDR3 extends over 16 amino acids. CDR1 and CDR2 from the germline V gene are MDHEN and SYDVKM. Trimming removed 5 bases at V and 3 bases at J, with 17 bases between.

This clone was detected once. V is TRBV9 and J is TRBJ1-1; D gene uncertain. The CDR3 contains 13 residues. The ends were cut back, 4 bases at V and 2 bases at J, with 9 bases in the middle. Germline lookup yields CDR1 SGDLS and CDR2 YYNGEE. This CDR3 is CASSRDTNTEAFF. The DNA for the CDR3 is TGTGCCAGCAGCCGAGACACAAACACTGAAGCTTTCTTT.

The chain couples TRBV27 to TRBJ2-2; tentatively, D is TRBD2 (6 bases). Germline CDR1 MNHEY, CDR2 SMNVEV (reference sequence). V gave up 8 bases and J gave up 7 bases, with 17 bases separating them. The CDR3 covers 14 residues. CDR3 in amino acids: CASAVSRLVGELFF. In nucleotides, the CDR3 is TGTGCCAGCGCCGTCTCCCGACTAGTCGGGGAGCTGTTTTTT.

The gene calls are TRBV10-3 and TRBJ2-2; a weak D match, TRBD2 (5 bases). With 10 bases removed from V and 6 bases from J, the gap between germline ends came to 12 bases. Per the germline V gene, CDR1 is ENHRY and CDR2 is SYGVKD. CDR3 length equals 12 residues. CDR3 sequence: CATSAGAGELFF. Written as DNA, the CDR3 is TGTGCCACCTCGGCCGGGGCCGGGGAGCTGTTTTTT.

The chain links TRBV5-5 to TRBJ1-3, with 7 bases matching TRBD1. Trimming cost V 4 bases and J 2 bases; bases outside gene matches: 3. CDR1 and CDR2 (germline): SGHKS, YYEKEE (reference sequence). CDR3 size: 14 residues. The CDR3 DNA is TGTGCCAGCAGCGTCGACAGGGCTGGAAACACCATATATTTT. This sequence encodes CASSVDRAGNTIYF.